This is a list of T cell receptor beta chains from one sample in a study of graft-versus-host responses after intestinal transplantation. Clones were sequenced by immunoSEQ multiplex PCR, and TCRdb holds only the in-frame ones, with some missing. The repertoire holds approximately 78,000 clones, with around 86% as singletons. The antigens these receptors bind are not known. The input for sequencing was unstimulated CD8+ T cells sorted from spleen or lymph node cells, taken before transplant. The source of these receptors is a human donor who was the organ donor for an intestinal transplant. Both conserved end residues are part of each CDR3. A D gene is named only where the DNA matches it firmly. Rows may omit the clone size; those that give it use once, few, many or a size class.

cdr3_aa: CASSPPAWTGNTIYF
cdr3_nt: TGTGCCAGTAGTCCGCCTGCCTGGACTGGAAACACCATATATTTT
j_call: TRBJ1-3
v_call: TRBV19
d_call: NA
clone_size: NA

cdr3_aa: CASSRAGGSTDTQYF
cdr3_nt: TGTGCCAGCAGCCGGGCGGGGGGGAGCACAGATACGCAGTATTTT
j_call: TRBJ2-3
v_call: TRBV13
d_call: TRBD2
clone_size: NA

cdr3_aa: CASSLWGRSPLHF
cdr3_nt: TGCGCCAGCAGCCTTTGGGGTCGGTCACCCCTCCACTTT
j_call: TRBJ1-6
v_call: TRBV4-1
d_call: NA
clone_size: few

cdr3_aa: CASSQAGEKTEAFF
cdr3_nt: TGCGCCAGCAGCCAGGCAGGGGAGAAGACTGAAGCTTTCTTT
j_call: TRBJ1-1
v_call: TRBV4-1
d_call: NA
clone_size: NA

cdr3_aa: CASSQAVVGTDTQYF
cdr3_nt: TGCGCCAGCAGCCAAGCCGTTGTCGGCACAGATACGCAGTATTTT
j_call: TRBJ2-3
v_call: TRBV4-1
d_call: NA
clone_size: NA

cdr3_aa: CASSQGTGGHYEQYF
cdr3_nt: TGTGCCAGCAGCCAGGGGACAGGCGGGCACTACGAGCAGTACTTC
j_call: TRBJ2-7
v_call: TRBV6-1
d_call: TRBD1
clone_size: NA

cdr3_aa: CASSAMIRDTQYF
cdr3_nt: TGTGCCAGCAGCGCCATGATCAGAGATACGCAGTATTTT
j_call: TRBJ2-3
v_call: TRBV9
d_call: NA
clone_size: few

cdr3_aa: CASSQDAEGGELFF
cdr3_nt: TGCGCCAGCAGCCAAGATGCGGAGGGCGGGGAGCTGTTTTTT
j_call: TRBJ2-2
v_call: TRBV4-1
d_call: NA
clone_size: NA

cdr3_aa: CASSADRGFEKLFF
cdr3_nt: TGTGCCAGCAGCGCTGACAGGGGGTTTGAAAAACTGTTTTTT
j_call: TRBJ1-4
v_call: TRBV28
d_call: TRBD1
clone_size: once

cdr3_aa: CASSPHEGQAYEQYF
cdr3_nt: TGTGCCAGCAGCCCCCATGAAGGACAGGCTTACGAGCAGTACTTC
j_call: TRBJ2-7
v_call: TRBV21-1
d_call: NA
clone_size: NA

cdr3_aa: CASSEGGVGLYSNQPQHF
cdr3_nt: TGTGCCAGCAGTGAAGGTGGGGTCGGTCTTTATAGCAATCAGCCCCAGCATTTT
j_call: TRBJ1-5
v_call: TRBV2
d_call: NA
clone_size: NA

cdr3_aa: CASSPIGYTEAFF
cdr3_nt: TGTGCCAGCAGCCCCATCGGTTACACTGAAGCTTTCTTT
j_call: TRBJ1-1
v_call: TRBV6-1
d_call: NA
clone_size: few

cdr3_aa: CASSRSLFEAFF
cdr3_nt: TGTGCCAGCAGCCGATCCCTCTTTGAAGCTTTCTTT
j_call: TRBJ1-1
v_call: TRBV11-2
d_call: NA
clone_size: once

cdr3_aa: CASSLRASNEQFF
cdr3_nt: TGCGCCAGCAGCTTGAGGGCATCAAATGAGCAGTTCTTC
j_call: TRBJ2-1
v_call: TRBV5-1
d_call: NA
clone_size: NA

cdr3_aa: CASSSLLAPNTGELFF
cdr3_nt: TGTGCCAGCAGCTCCCTACTAGCGCCGAACACCGGGGAGCTGTTTTTT
j_call: TRBJ2-2
v_call: TRBV11-2
d_call: TRBD2
clone_size: NA

cdr3_aa: CASSRWGGNKQFF
cdr3_nt: TGTGCCAGCAGCCGTTGGGGGGGTAATAAGCAGTTCTTC
j_call: TRBJ2-1
v_call: TRBV4-2
d_call: TRBD2
clone_size: NA

cdr3_aa: CASSPGTAMIGELFF
cdr3_nt: TGTGCCAGCTCACCAGGGACGGCGATGATCGGGGAGCTGTTTTTT
j_call: TRBJ2-2
v_call: TRBV18
d_call: NA
clone_size: NA

cdr3_aa: CASRLAGGQETQYF
cdr3_nt: TGTGCCAGCAGGTTAGCGGGGGGGCAAGAGACCCAGTACTTC
j_call: TRBJ2-5
v_call: TRBV27
d_call: TRBD2
clone_size: NA

cdr3_aa: CASSQEAKLFF
cdr3_nt: TGTGCCAGCAGCCAAGAGGCAAAACTGTTTTTT
j_call: TRBJ1-4
v_call: TRBV14
d_call: NA
clone_size: NA

cdr3_aa: CASSVVGRRGGDTQYF
cdr3_nt: TGTGCCAGCAGCGTAGTAGGGCGGCGGGGGGGAGATACGCAGTATTTT
j_call: TRBJ2-3
v_call: TRBV9
d_call: TRBD2
clone_size: NA

cdr3_aa: CASSQEGPKTDYEQYF
cdr3_nt: TGCGCCAGCAGCCAAGAGGGGCCTAAGACGGACTACGAGCAGTACTTC
j_call: TRBJ2-7
v_call: TRBV4-1
d_call: NA
clone_size: NA

cdr3_aa: CASSQGGSGELFF
cdr3_nt: TGTGCCAGCAGCCAAGGGGGGTCAGGGGAGCTGTTTTTT
j_call: TRBJ2-2
v_call: TRBV7-6
d_call: NA
clone_size: NA

cdr3_aa: CASSGGFRGPSYEQYF
cdr3_nt: TGTGCCAGCAGTGGGGGTTTTAGGGGTCCCTCCTACGAGCAGTACTTC
j_call: TRBJ2-7
v_call: TRBV6-1
d_call: NA
clone_size: few

cdr3_aa: CASSYSQGGHEQYF
cdr3_nt: TGTGCCAGCAGTTACTCCCAGGGGGGTCACGAGCAGTACTTC
j_call: TRBJ2-7
v_call: TRBV6-5
d_call: NA
clone_size: NA

cdr3_aa: CASTIISGNIQYF
cdr3_nt: TGCGCCAGCACCATTATCTCGGGAAACATTCAGTACTTC
j_call: TRBJ2-4
v_call: TRBV10-1
d_call: NA
clone_size: NA

cdr3_aa: CASSHQVSTYEQYF
cdr3_nt: TGTGCCAGCAGCCATCAGGTCTCAACTTACGAGCAGTACTTC
j_call: TRBJ2-7
v_call: TRBV14
d_call: NA
clone_size: NA

cdr3_aa: CASSLAVGGNQPQHF
cdr3_nt: TGTGCCAGCAGCTTAGCAGTTGGGGGCAATCAGCCCCAGCATTTT
j_call: TRBJ1-5
v_call: TRBV7-8
d_call: NA
clone_size: NA

cdr3_aa: CASSLGSTEAFF
cdr3_nt: TGTGCCAGCAGTTTAGGGAGCACTGAAGCTTTCTTT
j_call: TRBJ1-1
v_call: TRBV7-9
d_call: NA
clone_size: NA

cdr3_aa: CASSVVVDETQYF
cdr3_nt: TGTGCCAGCAGCGTAGTGGTAGACGAGACCCAGTACTTC
j_call: TRBJ2-5
v_call: TRBV9
d_call: NA
clone_size: NA

cdr3_aa: CASSVDGEDGGSMNTGELFF
cdr3_nt: TGTGCCAGCAGCGTAGACGGAGAAGACGGGGGCTCTATGAACACCGGGGAGCTGTTTTTT
j_call: TRBJ2-2
v_call: TRBV9
d_call: NA
clone_size: NA

cdr3_aa: CASSPDREVSPLHF
cdr3_nt: TGTGCCAGCAGTCCGGACAGGGAAGTCTCACCCCTCCACTTT
j_call: TRBJ1-6
v_call: TRBV28
d_call: TRBD1
clone_size: few

cdr3_aa: CASSSRSRGRTDEKLFF
cdr3_nt: TGTGCCAGCAGCTCCCGCTCCAGGGGAAGGACGGATGAAAAACTGTTTTTT
j_call: TRBJ1-4
v_call: TRBV13
d_call: NA
clone_size: NA

cdr3_aa: CASSTDYNEQFF
cdr3_nt: TGTGCCTCTTCGACAGATTACAATGAGCAGTTCTTC
j_call: TRBJ2-1
v_call: TRBV30
d_call: NA
clone_size: NA

cdr3_aa: CASSFARYPYF
cdr3_nt: TGTGCCAGCAGTTTCGCTCGCTATCCGTACTTC
j_call: TRBJ2-5
v_call: TRBV27
d_call: NA
clone_size: NA

cdr3_aa: CASSSSLEAGHYGYTF
cdr3_nt: TGCGCCAGCAGCTCGTCTTTAGAGGCAGGGCACTATGGCTACACCTTC
j_call: TRBJ1-2
v_call: TRBV4-1
d_call: NA
clone_size: NA

cdr3_aa: CASSETTEAFF
cdr3_nt: TGCGCCAGCAGTGAGACAACTGAAGCTTTCTTT
j_call: TRBJ1-1
v_call: TRBV10-1
d_call: NA
clone_size: NA

cdr3_aa: CASVDRINTGELFF
cdr3_nt: TGTGCCAGTGTAGACAGGATCAACACCGGGGAGCTGTTTTTT
j_call: TRBJ2-2
v_call: TRBV27
d_call: NA
clone_size: NA

cdr3_aa: CASSSPVGTGDTGELFF
cdr3_nt: TGTGCCAGCAGCTCTCCCGTGGGGACAGGGGACACCGGGGAGCTGTTTTTT
j_call: TRBJ2-2
v_call: TRBV11-2
d_call: TRBD1
clone_size: NA

cdr3_aa: CASSLPWTGPFYEQYF
cdr3_nt: TGTGCCAGCAGCCTACCGTGGACAGGGCCATTCTACGAGCAGTACTTC
j_call: TRBJ2-7
v_call: TRBV28
d_call: TRBD1
clone_size: NA

cdr3_aa: CASSLGVRGLYNEQFF
cdr3_nt: TGTGCCAGCAGCTTGGGAGTCAGGGGATTGTACAATGAGCAGTTCTTC
j_call: TRBJ2-1
v_call: TRBV5-8
d_call: NA
clone_size: once

cdr3_aa: CASSFRGWLTGELFF
cdr3_nt: TGTGCCAGCAGCTTCAGGGGTTGGCTGACCGGGGAGCTGTTTTTT
j_call: TRBJ2-2
v_call: TRBV5-8
d_call: NA
clone_size: NA

cdr3_aa: CASSFGTGSHEQYF
cdr3_nt: TGCGCCAGCAGCTTCGGGACAGGGTCCCACGAGCAGTACTTC
j_call: TRBJ2-7
v_call: TRBV5-1
d_call: TRBD1
clone_size: NA

cdr3_aa: CASSLMGGWGSPLNTEAFF
cdr3_nt: TGTGCCAGCAGCTTAATGGGAGGTTGGGGATCGCCCCTGAACACTGAAGCTTTCTTT
j_call: TRBJ1-1
v_call: TRBV7-2
d_call: NA
clone_size: NA

cdr3_aa: CASSLADGPLGVVVTF
cdr3_nt: TGTGCCAGCAGCTTAGCGGATGGGCCGTTAGGGGTTGTGGTGACCTTC
j_call: TRBJ1-2
v_call: TRBV7-9
d_call: NA
clone_size: NA

cdr3_aa: CASSVAGTGPDTQYF
cdr3_nt: TGTGCCAGCAGCGTAGCCGGGACAGGTCCAGATACGCAGTATTTT
j_call: TRBJ2-3
v_call: TRBV5-6
d_call: TRBD1
clone_size: NA

cdr3_aa: CASSYSVSGNEQFF
cdr3_nt: TGTGCCAGCAGTTACTCCGTCTCGGGTAATGAGCAGTTCTTC
j_call: TRBJ2-1
v_call: TRBV6-6
d_call: NA
clone_size: NA

cdr3_aa: CASSHQGSDTQYF
cdr3_nt: TGCGCCAGCAGCCATCAGGGGTCAGATACGCAGTATTTT
j_call: TRBJ2-3
v_call: TRBV4-1
d_call: NA
clone_size: NA

cdr3_aa: CASSLTGLREKLFF
cdr3_nt: TGCGCCAGCAGCTTGACAGGGCTCCGGGAAAAACTGTTTTTT
j_call: TRBJ1-4
v_call: TRBV5-1
d_call: NA
clone_size: few

cdr3_aa: CASSLYSNAYNEQFF
cdr3_nt: TGTGCCAGCAGTTTATACAGTAATGCCTACAATGAGCAGTTCTTC
j_call: TRBJ2-1
v_call: TRBV28
d_call: NA
clone_size: few

cdr3_aa: CASSESLAGYF
cdr3_nt: TGTGCCAGCAGTGAGTCGCTAGCAGGGTACTTC
j_call: TRBJ2-5
v_call: TRBV2
d_call: NA
clone_size: once

cdr3_aa: CASSQGLDGTSGTYEQYF
cdr3_nt: TGTGCCAGCAGCCAAGGGCTCGATGGGACTAGCGGAACCTACGAGCAGTACTTC
j_call: TRBJ2-7
v_call: TRBV4-2
d_call: TRBD2
clone_size: NA

cdr3_aa: CASTSWTGGVWAYEQYF
cdr3_nt: TGTGCCAGCACTTCCTGGACAGGGGGCGTCTGGGCCTACGAGCAGTACTTC
j_call: TRBJ2-7
v_call: TRBV5-6
d_call: TRBD1
clone_size: NA

cdr3_aa: CASSYGQTLNTEAFF
cdr3_nt: TGTGCCAGCAGCTACGGACAGACTCTGAACACTGAAGCTTTCTTT
j_call: TRBJ1-1
v_call: TRBV7-9
d_call: NA
clone_size: once

cdr3_aa: CASSSRAAANTIYF
cdr3_nt: TGTGCCAGCAGCTCGAGGGCAGCGGCGAACACCATATATTTT
j_call: TRBJ1-3
v_call: TRBV5-4
d_call: NA
clone_size: NA

cdr3_aa: CASSLGRDSYEQYF
cdr3_nt: TGTGCCAGCAGCTTAGGCAGGGACTCCTACGAGCAGTACTTC
j_call: TRBJ2-7
v_call: TRBV7-9
d_call: NA
clone_size: once

cdr3_aa: CASSLGDREDYTGELFF
cdr3_nt: TGCGCCAGCAGCTTGGGAGACAGGGAAGATTACACCGGGGAGCTGTTTTTT
j_call: TRBJ2-2
v_call: TRBV5-1
d_call: TRBD1
clone_size: NA